The 8 T cell receptor beta chains presented below share a single source sample, sequenced in a study of blood T cell repertoires in COVID-19. Data came from immunoSEQ multiplex PCR; TCRdb stores just in-frame clones and leaves some out. The profile covers 30,000 to 45,000 clones, with 87% appearing a single time and around 7% taken by the ten largest. The specimen was peripheral blood. Source of these receptors: a human donor in a cohort sampled during active COVID-19.

This clone was observed a handful of times. The chain uses TRBV9 and TRBJ2-2, with D possibly matching TRBD1 (6 bases). The CDR3 has 15 residues. V was trimmed by 0 bases and J by 4 bases, leaving 10 bases between them. Germline V CDR1 and CDR2: SGDLS, YYNGEE. The CDR3 bases are TGTGCCAGCAGCGTAGGGCAGGGGACCACCGGGGAGCTGTTTTTT. Encoded protein: CASSVGQGTTGELFF. The full variable domain, with the rest looked up from reference TRBV9 and TRBJ2-2, is DSGVTQTPKHLITATGQRVTLRCSPRSGDLSVYWYQQSLDQGLQFLIQYYNGEERAKGNILERFSAQQFPDLHSELNLSSLELGDSALYFCASSVGQGTTGELFFGEGSRLTVL.

V is TRBV11-2 and J is TRBJ2-5, with 10 nucleotides matching TRBD2. The V segment lost 1 base and the J segment 7 bases; nucleotides outside the gene matches: 6. This CDR3 has 15 amino acids. CDR1 and CDR2 (germline): SGHAT, FQNNGV. CDR3 in DNA: TGTGCCAGCAGCTTAGTAGTAGCGGGAGGTGGGACCCAGTACTTC. Its protein is CASSLVVAGGGTQYF.

The rearrangement links TRBV2 to TRBJ2-1; 16 positions agree with TRBD2. Trimming at V came to 6 bases and at J to 4 bases, leaving 9 bases not matched to a gene. CDR1 is SNHLY, CDR2 FYNNEI, per germline. The CDR3 has 18 residues. The CDR3 sequence: CASRVGLAGGGAYNEQFF. CDR3 sequence (DNA): TGTGCCAGCAGGGTGGGACTAGCGGGAGGGGGAGCTTACAATGAGCAGTTCTTC.

J is TRBJ2-3 and V is TRBV24-1, with 8 bases that match TRBD2. The V gene's germline CDR1 is KGHDR and CDR2 SFDVKD. V lost 9 bases and J lost 3; bases outside the gene matches: 13. This CDR3 region has 16 residues. CDR3 sequence (DNA): TGTGCCACCGAACTGCACGGGGGGGGATGTACAGATACGCAGTATTTT. Protein product: CATELHGGGCTDTQYF.

The chain combines TRBV19 with TRBJ1-5; 9 bases align to TRBD1. CDR3 length: 17 amino acids. The V and J ends lost 1 base and 0 bases, in that order; junction bases with no gene match: 4. CDR1 and CDR2 from the germline V gene are LNHDA and SQIVND (reference sequence). The chain's CDR3 is CASSIGTGDLSNQPQHF. The CDR3 bases are TGTGCCAGTAGTATAGGGACAGGGGACCTTAGCAATCAGCCCCAGCATTTT.

The chain has TRBV18 and TRBJ2-3; 8 bases align to TRBD2. Germline-derived CDR1 and CDR2 are KGHSH and LQKENI. J lost 2 bases, V lost 2 bases, and 9 bases had no gene match. The length of the CDR3 is 17 residues. Written as DNA, the CDR3 is TGTGCCAGCTCACCAGCCGGGGGGGGCCGCTACACAGATACGCAGTATTTT. This encodes CASSPAGGGRYTDTQYF.

This chain joins TRBV13 and TRBJ1-5, with 7 bases matching TRBD1. V gave up 4 bases and J gave up 2 bases; unmatched junction bases: 8. Germline V CDR1 and CDR2: PRHDT, FYEKMQ (reference sequence). CDR3 length: 16 residues. The CDR3: CASSSRTGGGNQPQHF. Here the CDR3 DNA reads TGTGCCAGCAGCTCCCGGACAGGCGGGGGCAATCAGCCCCAGCATTTT.

This sequence joins TRBV4-1 and TRBJ1-2; maybe TRBD1 (5 bases). The CDR3 consists of 15 residues. The V end lost 3 bases, the J end lost 4 bases, and 15 bases lay between the germline ends. Germline CDR1 is MGHRA and CDR2 is YSYEKL. The CDR3 is CASSHGQGLSYGYTF. CDR3 coding DNA: TGCGCCAGCAGCCACGGGCAGGGACTGAGCTATGGCTACACCTTC.